One T cell receptor beta chain is described in this entry. Sequencing was performed with immunoSEQ multiplex PCR; in TCRdb, only in-frame clones are kept and a portion is missing. The data contain a few hundred thousand clones, almost 90% of them singletons. The data were obtained in a study of blood T cell repertoires in COVID-19. V was shortened by 3 bases and J by 6 bases, with 16 bases between the two germline ends. Looked up from germline, CDR1 is SGDLS and CDR2 is YYNGEE. The CDR3 sequence is 16 residues long. The chain is built from TRBV9 and TRBJ1-6; D gene unclear. The material sequenced was peripheral blood. This sequence originates from a woman aged 25 to 39 with COVID-19, enrolled during active disease. The DNA for the CDR3 is TGTGCCAGCAGCGCCGCCGGAGGGCCGGGTAATTCACCCCTCCACTTT. This encodes CASSAAGGPGNSPLHF.